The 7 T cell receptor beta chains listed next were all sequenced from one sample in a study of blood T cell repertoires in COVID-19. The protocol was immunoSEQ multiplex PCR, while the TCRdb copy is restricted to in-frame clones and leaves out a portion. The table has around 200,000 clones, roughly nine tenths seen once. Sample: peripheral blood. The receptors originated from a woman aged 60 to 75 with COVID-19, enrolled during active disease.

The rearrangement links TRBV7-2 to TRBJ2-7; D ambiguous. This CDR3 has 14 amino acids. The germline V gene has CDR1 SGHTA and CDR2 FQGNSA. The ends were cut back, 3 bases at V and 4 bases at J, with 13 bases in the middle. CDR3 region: CASSLSRSKYEQYF. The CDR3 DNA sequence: TGTGCCAGCAGCTTGTCCAGGTCTAAGTACGAGCAGTACTTC.

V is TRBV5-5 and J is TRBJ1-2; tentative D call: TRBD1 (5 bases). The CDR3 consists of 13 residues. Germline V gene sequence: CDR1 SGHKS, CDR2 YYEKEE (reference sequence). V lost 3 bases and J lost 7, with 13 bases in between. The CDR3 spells CASSSSQGGGYTF. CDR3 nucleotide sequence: TGTGCCAGCAGCTCATCTCAGGGTGGTGGCTACACCTTC.

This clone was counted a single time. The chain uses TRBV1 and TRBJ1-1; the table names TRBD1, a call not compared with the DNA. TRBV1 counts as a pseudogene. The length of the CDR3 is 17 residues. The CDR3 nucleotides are TGCACCAGCAGCCAAGGAATCCCCTGGACACGGAACACTGAAGCTTTCTTT. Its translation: CTSSQGIPWTRNTEAFF.

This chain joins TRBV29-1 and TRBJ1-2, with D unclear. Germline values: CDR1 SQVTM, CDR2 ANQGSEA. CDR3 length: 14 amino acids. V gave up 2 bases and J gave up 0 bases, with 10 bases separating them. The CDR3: CSVEYSGANYGYTF. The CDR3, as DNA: TGCAGCGTTGAATATAGTGGAGCTAACTATGGCTACACCTTC.

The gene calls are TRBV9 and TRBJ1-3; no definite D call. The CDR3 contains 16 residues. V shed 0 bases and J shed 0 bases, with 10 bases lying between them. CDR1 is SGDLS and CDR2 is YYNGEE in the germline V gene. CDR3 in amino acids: CASSVGAGSSGNTIYF. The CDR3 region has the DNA TGTGCCAGCAGCGTAGGGGCCGGGAGCTCTGGAAACACCATATATTTT.

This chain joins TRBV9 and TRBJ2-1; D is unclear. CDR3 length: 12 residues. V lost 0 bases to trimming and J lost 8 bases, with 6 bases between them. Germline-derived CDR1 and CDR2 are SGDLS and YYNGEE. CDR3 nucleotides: TGTGCCAGCAGCGTAGACTCCGATGAGCAGTTCTTC. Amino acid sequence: CASSVDSDEQFF.

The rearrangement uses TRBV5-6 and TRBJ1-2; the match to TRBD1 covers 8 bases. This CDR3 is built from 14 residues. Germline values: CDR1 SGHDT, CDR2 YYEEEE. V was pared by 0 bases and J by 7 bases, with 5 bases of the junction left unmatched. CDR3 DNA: TGTGCCAGCAGCTTGGTTGGGACAGGCGTTGGCTACACCTTC. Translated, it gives CASSLVGTGVGYTF.